The clone carrying this TCR beta chain was observed once. Germline V gene sequence: CDR1 SGDLS, CDR2 YYNGEE. With 4 bases clipped from V and 6 bases from J, the junction kept 9 bases outside the gene matches. This CDR3 comprises 15 residues. This sample was included in a study of T cell changes during pregnancy in multiple sclerosis. Profiled with immunoSEQ multiplex PCR; TCRdb holds only in-frame clones, not every one. Here the sample spans roughly 57,000 clones, 80% to 90% being singletons. This specimen was peripheral blood, taken in the first trimester of pregnancy. This receptor was identified in a female donor with multiple sclerosis, enrolled in a pregnancy study. The rearrangement joins TRBV9 to TRBJ1-5, with TRBD1 identical over 8 bases. This CDR3 reads CASSLGTGAGQPQHF. CDR3 sequence (DNA): TGTGCCAGCAGCCTGGGGACAGGCGCGGGTCAGCCCCAGCATTTT. The full variable domain, its missing parts supplied by reference TRBV9 and TRBJ1-5, is DSGVTQTPKHLITATGQRVTLRCSPRSGDLSVYWYQQSLDQGLQFLIQYYNGEERAKGNILERFSAQQFPDLHSELNLSSLELGDSALYFCASSLGTGAGQPQHFGDGTRLSIL.